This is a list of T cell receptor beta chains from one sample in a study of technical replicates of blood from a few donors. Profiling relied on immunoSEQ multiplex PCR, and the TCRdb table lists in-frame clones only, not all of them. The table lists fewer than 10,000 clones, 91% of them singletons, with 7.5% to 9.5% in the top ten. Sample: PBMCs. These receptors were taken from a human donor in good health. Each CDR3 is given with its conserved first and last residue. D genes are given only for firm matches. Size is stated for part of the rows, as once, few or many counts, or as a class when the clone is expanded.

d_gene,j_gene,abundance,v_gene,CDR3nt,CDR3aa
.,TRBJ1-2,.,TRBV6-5,TGTGCCAGCAGTTACGGACTTGGCACCACTAACTATGGCTACACCTTC,CASSYGLGTTNYGYTF
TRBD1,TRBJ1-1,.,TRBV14,TGTGCCAGCAGCCAAGAGGGCAGGGGGGACGCTTTCTTT,CASSQEGRGDAFF
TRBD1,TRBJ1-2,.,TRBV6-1,TGTGCCAGCAACATATACGGGACAGGCTATGGCTACACCTTC,CASNIYGTGYGYTF
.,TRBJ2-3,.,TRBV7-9,TGTGCCAGCAGCCCCGACAGAAGACCCACAGATACGCAGTATTTT,CASSPDRRPTDTQYF
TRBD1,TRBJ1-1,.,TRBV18,TGTGCCAGCTCAACCGGGACAGACAACACTGAAGCTTTCTTT,CASSTGTDNTEAFF
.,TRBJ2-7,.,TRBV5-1,TGCGCCAGCAGTAGCCGACCGTTCAGTCCGGACGAGCAGTACTTC,CASSSRPFSPDEQYF
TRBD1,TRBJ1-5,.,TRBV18,TGTGCCAGCTCACCCCCTGCAGGGGGCAGTCAGCCCCAGCATTTT,CASSPPAGGSQPQHF
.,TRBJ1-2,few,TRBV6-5,TGTGCCAGCAGTTACTCAGGGGCCGGCTACACCTTC,CASSYSGAGYTF
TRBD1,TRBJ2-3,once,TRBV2,TGTGCCAGCAACCGACAGGGATCAGATACGCAGTATTTT,CASNRQGSDTQYF
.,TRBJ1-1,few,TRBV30,TGTGCCAGTACAGGGTGGACTGAAGCTTTCTTT,CASTGWTEAFF
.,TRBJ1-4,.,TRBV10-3,TGTGCCATCAGTGTTAACAGGGCCGGGGAGGAAAAACTGTTTTTT,CAISVNRAGEEKLFF
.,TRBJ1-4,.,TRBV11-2,TGTGCCAGCAGCTTCTACCCCAAGGGGAAGATTGGTGAAAAACTGTTTTTT,CASSFYPKGKIGEKLFF
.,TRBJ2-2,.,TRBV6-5,TGTGCCAGCAGTTACTACGAGACCGGGGAGCTGTTTTTT,CASSYYETGELFF
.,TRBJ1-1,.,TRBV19,TGTGCCAGTAGTTTCAACTCAGGGCCCACTGAAGCTTTCTTT,CASSFNSGPTEAFF
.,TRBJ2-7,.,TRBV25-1,TGTGCCAGCAGTTTCTCGCGCAGGTCAGACGAGCAGTACTTC,CASSFSRRSDEQYF
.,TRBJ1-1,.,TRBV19,TGTGCCAGTAGTAGCCCATCACAGGGTAAGACTGAAGCTTTCTTT,CASSSPSQGKTEAFF
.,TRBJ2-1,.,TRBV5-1,TGCGCCAGCAGCTCCCCGGGACTCAATGAGCAGTTCTTC,CASSSPGLNEQFF
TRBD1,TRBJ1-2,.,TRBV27,TGTGCCAGCAGTTTGACAGGGGGCGTTGGCTACACCTTC,CASSLTGGVGYTF
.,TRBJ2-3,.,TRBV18,TGTGCCAGCTCACCGAATAGCGGAGATACGCAGTATTTT,CASSPNSGDTQYF
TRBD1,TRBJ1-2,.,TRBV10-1,TGCGCCAGCAGCCCCGGGACAGCTTATGGCTACACCTTC,CASSPGTAYGYTF
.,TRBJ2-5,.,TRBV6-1,TGTGCCAGCAGTGGGGACGCGGGGGAGACCCAGTACTTC,CASSGDAGETQYF
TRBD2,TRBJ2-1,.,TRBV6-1,TGTGCCAGCAGTGAACTATTTGCGGGAGTGACCAATGAGCAGTTCTTC,CASSELFAGVTNEQFF
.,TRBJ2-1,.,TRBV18,TGTGCCAGCTCACAGGGAGGGGGTGAGACCTACAATGAGCAGTTCTTC,CASSQGGGETYNEQFF